Listed below are T cell receptor beta chains from one sample, sequenced in a study of siplizumab effects on memory and regulatory T cells. Method: immunoSEQ multiplex PCR; TCRdb's copy keeps in-frame clones and lacks some. The data contain approximately 92,000 clones, over 90% of them seen just once; the ten biggest clones take up about 1.4%. Sequencing was performed on non-Treg CD4+ T cells sorted from blood. These receptors were taken from a human donor in good health. The CDR3 runs from the conserved cysteine through the conserved F or W. Fields, in order: D gene, clone size, J gene, V gene, CDR3 protein, CDR3 DNA. The D gene is left open where the match is weak. Not every row has a clone size; where given, it reads once, few, many or a size class.

NA,NA,TRBJ2-1,TRBV12-5,CASGISNEQFF,TGTGCTAGTGGTATCTCCAATGAGCAGTTCTTC
TRBD1,NA,TRBJ1-2,TRBV6-5,CASSQGVYGYTF,TGTGCCAGCTCCCAGGGGGTCTATGGCTACACCTTC
NA,NA,TRBJ2-2,TRBV7-2,CASSLTFNGELFF,TGTGCCAGCAGCTTAACCTTTAACGGGGAGCTGTTTTTT
NA,NA,TRBJ1-2,TRBV20-1,CSARLSYGYTF,TGCAGTGCTAGACTCAGCTATGGCTACACCTTC
NA,once,TRBJ2-2,TRBV9,CASSEVVQAGELFF,TGTGCCAGCAGCGAAGTTGTACAGGCCGGGGAGCTGTTTTTT
TRBD1,once,TRBJ1-5,TRBV19,CASSRAGGRDQPQHF,TGTGCCAGTAGTCGAGCAGGGGGTCGGGATCAGCCCCAGCATTTT
NA,NA,TRBJ1-5,TRBV7-8,CASSYILQGDQPQHF,TGTGCCAGCAGCTACATTCTCCAGGGAGACCAGCCCCAGCATTTT
TRBD2,NA,TRBJ2-3,TRBV4-1,CASSHFPPSGNTDTQYF,TGCGCCAGCAGCCATTTCCCGCCTAGCGGCAACACAGATACGCAGTATTTT
NA,NA,TRBJ1-2,TRBV5-1,CASSLLAGRASNYGYTF,TGCGCCAGCAGCTTGTTGGCCGGAAGAGCCTCTAACTATGGCTACACCTTC
TRBD1,NA,TRBJ1-5,TRBV25-1,CASSPTGALINQPQHF,TGTGCCAGCAGTCCTACAGGGGCCCTAATTAATCAGCCCCAGCATTTT
TRBD1,NA,TRBJ2-7,TRBV6-5,CASSSTGTGSYEQYF,TGTGCCAGCAGTTCTACCGGGACAGGGAGCTACGAGCAGTACTTC
NA,NA,TRBJ1-1,TRBV7-8,CASSDRNTEAFF,TGTGCCAGCAGCGACAGGAACACTGAAGCTTTCTTT
TRBD1,NA,TRBJ1-1,TRBV15,CATSSLGGQTAFF,TGTGCCACCAGCAGCTTGGGGGGACAGACAGCTTTCTTT
TRBD1,NA,TRBJ1-3,TRBV28,CASSLGTGPGNTIYF,TGTGCCAGCAGTTTAGGGACAGGGCCCGGAAACACCATATATTTT
TRBD2,NA,TRBJ2-1,TRBV28,CASSFSGTSGRKEQFF,TGTGCCAGCAGTTTTTCCGGGACTAGCGGGAGAAAAGAGCAGTTCTTC
NA,NA,TRBJ2-3,TRBV4-1,CASSQRTMITDTQYF,TGCGCCAGCAGCCAGAGGACCATGATCACAGATACGCAGTATTTT
NA,NA,TRBJ1-5,TRBV7-8,CASRLQGGNQPQHF,TGTGCCAGCAGACTACAGGGAGGTAATCAGCCCCAGCATTTT
NA,NA,TRBJ2-2,TRBV14,CASSQDRPPAGELFF,TGTGCCAGCAGCCAAGATCGGCCTCCAGCCGGGGAGCTGTTTTTT
NA,NA,TRBJ2-3,TRBV7-7,CASSLDSHPTDTQYF,TGTGCCAGCAGCTTAGACAGCCATCCGACAGATACGCAGTATTTT
TRBD2,NA,TRBJ2-3,TRBV9,CASSVAGLAGEKDTQYF,TGTGCCAGCAGCGTAGCTGGGCTAGCGGGAGAAAAAGATACGCAGTATTTT
NA,NA,TRBJ1-4,TRBV7-9,CASSPRTALGEKLFF,TGTGCCAGCAGCCCTAGGACAGCATTGGGTGAAAAACTGTTTTTT
NA,NA,TRBJ1-4,TRBV19,CASSKFGSYNEKLFF,TGTGCCAGTAGTAAATTTGGCAGCTATAATGAAAAACTGTTTTTT
TRBD1,NA,TRBJ1-2,TRBV5-1,CASSLGQAQIYGYTF,TGCGCCAGCAGCCTCGGACAGGCCCAAATCTATGGCTACACCTTC
NA,NA,TRBJ2-2,TRBV5-4,CASSLVTDTGELFF,TGTGCCAGCAGCTTAGTAACAGACACCGGGGAGCTGTTTTTT
NA,NA,TRBJ1-2,TRBV5-5,CASSLRAGAGGYTF,TGTGCCAGCAGCTTGAGGGCAGGGGCTGGAGGCTACACCTTC
TRBD1,NA,TRBJ1-2,TRBV29-1,CSVEDLDRVSTKGYTF,TGCAGCGTTGAAGATCTAGACAGGGTGTCGACTAAGGGCTACACCTTC
NA,NA,TRBJ1-2,TRBV6-5,CASSYRGRNYGYTF,TGTGCCAGCAGTTATAGGGGTAGGAACTATGGCTACACCTTC
TRBD1,NA,TRBJ2-7,TRBV5-6,CASSFASTGSNEQYF,TGTGCCAGCAGCTTTGCTTCGACAGGGTCCAACGAGCAGTACTTC
TRBD2,few,TRBJ2-7,TRBV5-4,CASRQAGSVYEQYF,TGTGCCAGCAGGCAAGCGGGGTCGGTCTACGAGCAGTACTTC
TRBD2,NA,TRBJ2-1,TRBV4-2,CASSLSVTSGRYNEQFF,TGTGCCAGCAGCCTCTCAGTTACTAGCGGGAGGTACAATGAGCAGTTCTTC
NA,NA,TRBJ2-2,TRBV29-1,CSVGTRQYAGELFF,TGCAGCGTTGGTACGAGGCAGTATGCAGGGGAGCTGTTTTTT
TRBD1,NA,TRBJ2-7,TRBV6-5,CASSRTRDRAYEQYF,TGTGCCAGCAGTCGTACCCGGGACAGGGCTTACGAGCAGTACTTC
TRBD2,NA,TRBJ2-5,TRBV5-4,CASSYGLVMETQYF,TGTGCCAGCAGCTACGGACTAGTCATGGAGACCCAGTACTTC
TRBD1,NA,TRBJ1-1,TRBV12-5,CASGFRQGVTEAFF,TGTGCTAGTGGTTTTCGACAGGGGGTAACTGAAGCTTTCTTT
NA,NA,TRBJ2-1,TRBV6-6,CASSSYRVSSYNEQFF,TGTGCCAGCAGTTCTTACAGAGTAAGCTCCTACAATGAGCAGTTCTTC
NA,NA,TRBJ2-1,TRBV28,CASSSTRRIYNEQFF,TGTGCCAGCAGCTCAACCCGGCGTATATACAATGAGCAGTTCTTC
NA,NA,TRBJ1-2,TRBV20-1,CSAMGGWGYTF,TGCAGTGCTATGGGGGGCTGGGGCTACACCTTC
NA,NA,TRBJ1-4,TRBV28,CASSLGGVTNEKLFF,TGTGCCAGCAGTTTAGGGGGGGTCACCAATGAAAAACTGTTTTTT
NA,NA,TRBJ2-1,TRBV28,CASSIGAGIYNEQFF,TGTGCCAGCAGTATAGGGGCCGGTATCTACAATGAGCAGTTCTTC
TRBD1,NA,TRBJ2-1,TRBV5-4,CASSPASLGQGGDEQFF,TGTGCCAGCAGCCCCGCCTCCTTGGGACAGGGGGGCGATGAGCAGTTCTTC
NA,NA,TRBJ1-4,TRBV7-9,CASSLAIGGSERLFF,TGTGCCAGCAGCTTAGCTATTGGGGGTTCCGAGAGACTGTTTTTT
NA,NA,TRBJ2-7,TRBV4-2,CASSQEPGMGYEQYF,TGTGCCAGCAGCCAAGAACCGGGAATGGGCTACGAGCAGTACTTC
TRBD2,NA,TRBJ2-1,TRBV6-4,CASSEGGGPYEQFF,TGTGCCAGCAGTGAGGGGGGAGGGCCTTATGAGCAGTTCTTC
NA,NA,TRBJ2-2,TRBV7-8,CASSLVSGPRTGELFF,TGTGCCAGCAGCTTAGTTTCAGGTCCAAGGACCGGGGAGCTGTTTTTT
NA,NA,TRBJ2-7,TRBV9,CASSPSASSYEQYF,TGTGCCAGCAGCCCTAGCGCTAGCTCCTACGAGCAGTACTTC
TRBD1,NA,TRBJ2-3,TRBV5-1,CASSLGDRPSPTDTQYF,TGCGCCAGCAGCTTGGGGGACAGGCCTTCTCCCACAGATACGCAGTATTTT
TRBD2,NA,TRBJ2-1,TRBV28,CASSLAGGPREQFF,TGTGCCAGCAGCCTAGCGGGAGGGCCACGTGAGCAGTTCTTC